This is a list of T cell receptor beta chains from one sample in a study of blood T cell repertoires in COVID-19. TCRdb's table, derived via immunoSEQ multiplex PCR, lists solely in-frame clones and lacks some. The repertoire consists of approximately 360,000 clones, with more than 70% occurring once and the leading ten covering around 1.2%. Input material: peripheral blood. These receptors originate from a man aged 35 to 55 with acute or convalescent COVID-19. Both conserved end residues are part of each CDR3. A D gene is named only where the DNA matches it firmly. Clone size is not always given. Where it is, it says once, few, many or a class for expanded clones.

TRBV4-2	TRBJ1-6	16	NA	few	CASSQDVGLPHSPLHF	TGTGCCAGCAGCCAAGATGTGGGACTGCCCCATTCACCCCTCCACTTT
TRBV9	TRBJ2-1	16	TRBD2	NA	CASSGGLALMVDEQFF	TGTGCCAGCAGCGGGGGACTAGCGCTCATGGTGGATGAGCAGTTCTTC
TRBV5-1	TRBJ2-1	15	NA	NA	CASSPILSPNNEQFF	TGCGCCAGCAGCCCAATTCTTTCCCCTAACAATGAGCAGTTCTTC
TRBV18	TRBJ2-6	18	TRBD1	NA	CASSPGDRFPSGANVLTF	TGTGCCAGCTCACCAGGGGACAGGTTCCCCTCTGGGGCCAACGTCCTGACTTTC
TRBV5-6	TRBJ1-1	14	NA	NA	CASSLVRFNTEAFF	TGTGCCAGCAGCTTGGTCCGTTTTAACACTGAAGCTTTCTTT
TRBV6-6	TRBJ2-3	16	TRBD2	NA	CASSYYTSGGADTQYF	TGTGCCAGCAGTTACTATACTAGCGGGGGGGCAGATACGCAGTATTTT
TRBV30	TRBJ1-5	15	TRBD1	NA	CAWSGGQMNNQPQHF	TGTGCCTGGAGTGGGGGACAGATGAACAATCAGCCCCAGCATTTT
TRBV2	TRBJ2-1	15	TRBD1	NA	CASRNRGRGYNEQFF	TGTGCCAGCAGGAACAGGGGGCGCGGCTACAATGAGCAGTTCTTC
TRBV28	TRBJ1-2	12	NA	NA	CASRWGSDGYTF	TGTGCCAGCAGATGGGGTAGCGATGGCTACACCTTC
TRBV6-5	TRBJ1-3	15	NA	NA	CASRKAGVRGNTIYF	TGTGCCAGCAGAAAGGCAGGGGTTAGAGGAAACACCATATATTTT
TRBV4-2	TRBJ2-3	15	TRBD2	NA	CASSPSTSGGDTQYF	TGTGCCAGCAGCCCGTCGACTAGCGGGGGGGATACGCAGTATTTT
TRBV4-1	TRBJ1-5	16	TRBD1	NA	CASSQSGTGWNQPQHF	TGCGCCAGCAGCCAATCTGGGACAGGGTGGAATCAGCCCCAGCATTTT
TRBV2	TRBJ1-1	14	NA	NA	CASSEERRITEAFF	TGTGCCAGCAGTGAAGAGAGAAGAATAACTGAAGCTTTCTTT
TRBV28	TRBJ2-7	15	TRBD2	NA	CASTQLAARSYEQYF	TGTGCCAGCACCCAACTAGCGGCCCGCTCCTACGAGCAGTACTTC
TRBV2	TRBJ2-3	13	TRBD2	NA	CASMGGSQDTQYF	TGTGCCAGCATGGGGGGGAGTCAAGATACGCAGTATTTT
TRBV7-8	TRBJ1-5	15	NA	NA	CASSQQGKGNQPQHF	TGTGCCAGCAGCCAGCAGGGGAAGGGCAATCAGCCCCAGCATTTT
TRBV28	TRBJ2-3	14	NA	NA	CASWGSGAPDTQYF	TGTGCCAGCTGGGGGTCAGGGGCCCCAGATACGCAGTATTTT
TRBV6-1	TRBJ2-2	15	TRBD1	NA	CASSDRGRRTGELFF	TGTGCCAGCAGTGACAGGGGGCGCCGGACCGGGGAGCTGTTTTTT
TRBV7-8	TRBJ2-1	18	NA	NA	CASSSNLLTVISYNEQFF	TGTGCCAGCAGCTCGAATCTACTGACAGTTATCTCCTACAATGAGCAGTTCTTC
TRBV25-1	TRBJ1-1	14	NA	NA	CASSGSRGNTEAFF	TGTGCCAGCAGTGGGTCCAGGGGGAACACTGAAGCTTTCTTT
TRBV11-3	TRBJ2-7	12	NA	NA	CASSLESGEQYF	TGTGCCAGCAGCTTAGAGTCGGGGGAGCAGTACTTC
TRBV30	TRBJ1-2	11	NA	NA	CAWDGHYGYTF	TGTGCCTGGGATGGCCACTATGGCTACACCTTC
TRBV12-3/TRBV12-4	TRBJ2-2	13	NA	NA	CASKYWGAGELFF	TGTGCCAGCAAATACTGGGGCGCGGGGGAGCTGTTTTTT
TRBV2	TRBJ2-3	17	TRBD1	NA	CASRRFGQGPSTDTQYF	TGTGCCAGCAGACGCTTCGGACAGGGGCCCTCGACAGATACGCAGTATTTT
TRBV27	TRBJ1-3	15	TRBD1	NA	CASSDTGALGNTIYF	TGTGCCAGCAGCGACACAGGGGCCTTAGGAAACACCATATATTTT
TRBV4-3	TRBJ2-7	14	NA	NA	CASSQDRTDKEQYF	TGCGCCAGCAGCCAAGATCGTACGGACAAGGAGCAGTACTTC
TRBV11-2	TRBJ2-2	13	NA	NA	CASSRFGAGELFF	TGTGCCAGCAGCCGCTTCGGGGCCGGGGAGCTGTTTTTT
TRBV27	TRBJ2-7	13	NA	NA	CASSFGRDYEQYF	TGTGCCAGCAGTTTCGGCAGGGACTACGAGCAGTACTTC
TRBV11-1	TRBJ2-1	13	NA	few	CASSENRANEQFF	TGTGCCAGCAGCGAAAACAGGGCCAATGAGCAGTTCTTC
TRBV27	TRBJ2-7	15	NA	NA	CASSLWGGPSYEQYF	TGTGCCAGCAGTTTATGGGGCGGACCCTCCTACGAGCAGTACTTC
TRBV5-4	TRBJ1-2	15	NA	NA	CASSGPEQANYGYTF	TGTGCCAGCAGTGGCCCCGAACAGGCTAACTATGGCTACACCTTC